The 11 T cell receptor beta chains below come from one sample, sequenced in a study of cytomegalovirus exposure and HLA in healthy donors. PCR primers comprised 60 Vbeta and 13 Jbeta primers. Data came from immunoSEQ multiplex PCR; TCRdb stores just in-frame clones and leaves some out. The table includes around 120,000 clones, roughly 82% detected once. The sample consisted of PBMCs. These receptors were obtained from a male donor in good health and CMV-seropositive.

The chain links TRBV18 to TRBJ2-7; TRBD1 agrees at 8 bases. Looked up from germline, CDR1 is KGHSH and CDR2 is LQKENI. The CDR3 has 15 residues. The V segment lost 4 bases and the J segment 6 bases; nucleotides outside the gene matches: 11. This CDR3 reads CASSQEQGVLSEQYF. CDR3 nucleotide sequence: TGTGCCAGCTCACAAGAACAGGGGGTTTTAAGCGAGCAGTACTTC.

A word on this clone: The same CDR3 arises from other DNA sequences in this sample as well. The CDR3 spells CASSIDRGYEQYF. The CDR3, as DNA: TGTGCCAGTAGTATAGACAGGGGCTACGAGCAGTACTTC. The rearrangement uses TRBV19 and TRBJ2-7, with D perhaps matching TRBD1 (6 bases). Germline CDR1 LNHDA, CDR2 SQIVND (reference sequence). Trimming pared 0 bases from V and 3 bases from J, leaving 6 bases between. There are 13 residues in the CDR3.

The rearrangement joins TRBV27 to TRBJ2-3; TRBD1 matches at 8 bases. Germline trimming cut 3 bases from V and 4 bases from J; bases unmatched to any gene: 9. Germline assignment: CDR1 MNHEY and CDR2 SMNVEV (reference sequence). There are 16 residues in the CDR3. The CDR3: CASSFTGQGAADTQYF. The CDR3 DNA is TGTGCCAGCAGTTTCACAGGACAGGGTGCAGCAGATACGCAGTATTTT.

This clone occurred a few times. The chain links TRBV7-2 to TRBJ2-3, with D perhaps matching TRBD1 (6 bases). Trimming cost V 7 bases and J 4 bases, with 15 bases left between them. Per the germline V gene, CDR1 is SGHTA and CDR2 is FQGNSA. The CDR3 consists of 14 residues. The CDR3 DNA reads as TGTGCCAGCACCCGCCGGGCAGGGGCAGATACGCAGTATTTT. It is translated as CASTRRAGADTQYF. Combining the CDR3 with reference TRBV7-2 and TRBJ2-3 gives the whole variable domain GAGVSQSPSNKVTEKGKDVELRCDPISGHTALYWYRQSLGQGLEFLIYFQGNSAPDKSGLPSDRFSAERTGGSVSTLTIQRTQQEDSAVYLCASTRRAGADTQYFGPGTRLTVL.

This chain uses TRBV6-5 with TRBJ2-5; possibly TRBD1 for D (6 bases). The CDR3 covers 14 residues. Germline assignment: CDR1 MNHEY and CDR2 SVGAGI. V shed 2 bases and J shed 3 bases, with 10 bases lying between them. CDR3 sequence (DNA): TGTGCCAGCAGTTACAGGACAGATAAAGAGACCCAGTACTTC. Protein: CASSYRTDKETQYF.

The chain carries TRBV29-1 and TRBJ1-2, with D possibly being TRBD1 (6 bases). The V gene lost 1 base and the J gene lost 6 bases, with 15 bases spanning the gap. Germline V lookup: CDR1 SQVTM, CDR2 ANQGSEA. This CDR3 region has 14 residues. This CDR3 reads CSVEARGAVDGYTF. The CDR3 DNA sequence: TGCAGCGTTGAAGCGCGGGGGGCAGTCGATGGCTACACCTTC.

The V and J genes are TRBV4-1 and TRBJ2-6, with a tentative D call TRBD2 (5 bases). Germline-derived CDR1 and CDR2 are MGHRA and YSYEKL. The CDR3 extends over 18 amino acids. Trimming removed 1 base at V and 2 bases at J, with 15 bases between. The CDR3 protein is CASSQGPGNFPGANVLTF. CDR3 coding DNA: TGCGCCAGCAGCCAAGGGCCGGGGAACTTTCCTGGGGCCAACGTCCTGACTTTC.

The chain is built from TRBV9 and TRBJ2-5, with a tentative D call TRBD1 (7 bases). From germline, CDR1 is SGDLS and CDR2 YYNGEE. Trimming pared 0 bases from V and 4 bases from J, leaving 16 bases between. CDR3 length: 16 residues. As DNA, the CDR3 is TGTGCCAGCAGCGTAGCAGCCCAGGGGGGACGAGAGACCCAGTACTTC. As protein: CASSVAAQGGRETQYF.

This clone has more than one count but fewer than ten. This chain's CDR3 is CASSLSPDRGPNQPQHF. CDR3 DNA sequence: TGTGCCAGCAGTTTATCGCCTGACAGGGGACCTAATCAGCCCCAGCATTTT. J is TRBJ1-5 and V is TRBV27, with TRBD1 matching 8 bases. This CDR3 has 17 residues. Germline CDR1 is MNHEY and CDR2 is SMNVEV (reference sequence). V lost 0 bases and J lost 4; bases outside the gene matches: 8.

V and J are TRBV28 and TRBJ1-5; D ambiguous. The germline V and J ends were trimmed by 6 bases and 2 bases, with 14 bases remaining between them. Germline V gene data show CDR1 as MDHEN and CDR2 as SYDVKM. This CDR3 comprises 15 residues. The CDR3 DNA sequence: TGTGCCAGCAGCCTATTCGCCCAGGGCAATCAGCCCCAGCATTTT. Translating it yields CASSLFAQGNQPQHF. The entire variable domain, with the rest obtained from reference TRBV28 and TRBJ1-5, is as follows: DVKVTQSSRYLVKRTGEKVFLECVQDMDHENMFWYRQDPGLGLRLIYFSYDVKMKEKGDIPEGYSVSREKKERFSLILESASTNQTSMYLCASSLFAQGNQPQHFGDGTRLSIL.

This chain uses TRBV18 with TRBJ2-3; the match to TRBD1 covers 7 bases. With V trimmed by 6 bases and J by 0 bases, 9 bases remained unmatched. The CDR3 length is 16 residues. CDR1 and CDR2 (germline): KGHSH, LQKENI. CDR3 loop: CASSGDRMQSTDTQYF. In DNA form, the CDR3 reads TGTGCCAGCTCGGGGGACAGAATGCAAAGCACAGATACGCAGTATTTT.